This T cell receptor beta chain was obtained from a study of cytomegalovirus exposure and HLA in healthy donors. The PCR made use of 60 Vbeta and 13 Jbeta primers. Generated by immunoSEQ multiplex PCR, the TCRdb table keeps only in-frame clones and is missing some. The sample holds 200,000 to 250,000 clones, more than 60% seen once. Notes on the study in general: TCR beta V- and J-gene trimming was later associated with a missense DCLRE1C variant.

Germline V CDR1 and CDR2: MNHEY, SMNVEV (reference sequence). CDR3 length equals 14 residues. As for this clone: Its antigen is as yet unknown.

This TCR derives from a girl aged 2 to 10 in good health and CMV-seronegative. Sequenced input: PBMCs. This chain links TRBV27 with TRBJ2-5; 8 positions agree with TRBD2. The J call may be faulty, since TRBJ2-7 better matches the DNA end. The CDR3 here is CASSELAVPNEQYF. The CDR3 region has the DNA TGTGCCAGCAGTGAACTAGCGGTACCTAACGAGCAGTACTTC.